This is a list of T cell receptor beta chains from one sample in a study of T cells in Graves' hyperthyroidism and ophthalmopathy. TCRdb recomputed calls from the multiplex PCR reads with MiXCR, one row per CDR3 protein. Of some 300,000 distinct CDR3 sequences in the sample, 15% to 20% were seen once. The sequenced sample consisted of blood. The receptors originated from a young man with Graves' hyperthyroidism. CDR3s include the opening cysteine and the closing phenylalanine or tryptophan. The D gene is left open where the match is weak. Clone size, where shown, is once, few, many, or a class for clones that have expanded.

clone_size j_call d_call v_call cdr3_aa cdr3_nt
NA TRBJ2-5 NA TRBV5-1 CASSLEQGGETQYF TGCGCCAGCAGCTTGGAACAGGGCGGAGAGACCCAGTACTTC
few TRBJ1-2 TRBD1 TRBV9 CASSVAIQGSYGYTF TGTGCCAGCAGCGTAGCTATACAGGGGAGCTATGGCTACACCTTC
many TRBJ2-1 NA TRBV2 CATNWDGNNEQFF TGTGCCACCAATTGGGACGGCAACAATGAGCAGTTCTTC
many TRBJ1-5 NA TRBV6-1 CASRRHNNQPQHF TGTGCCAGCAGGCGGCACAACAATCAGCCCCAGCATTTT
many TRBJ1-5 NA TRBV12-3/TRBV12-4 CASSLQGFDQPQHF TGTGCCAGCAGCTTACAGGGCTTTGATCAGCCCCAGCATTTT
NA TRBJ2-5 NA TRBV27 CASSLVSGAREQYF TGTGCCAGCAGTTTAGTCTCAGGGGCTAGAGAGCAGTACTTC
once TRBJ2-3 NA TRBV5-1 CASSRAPDTQYF TGCGCCAGCAGCAGAGCTCCAGATACGCAGTATTTT
many TRBJ2-1 NA TRBV27 CASSLTGSNEQFF TGTGCCAGCAGTTTGACAGGTTCTAATGAGCAGTTCTTC
NA TRBJ2-7 TRBD1 TRBV5-1 CASSQGDSSSYEQYF TGCGCCAGCAGCCAAGGGGACAGCAGCTCCTACGAGCAGTACTTC
NA TRBJ1-1 TRBD1 TRBV9 CASGQGASVVGTEAFF TGTGCCAGCGGGCAGGGGGCGAGTGTCGTTGGAACTGAAGCTTTCTTT
NA TRBJ2-3 NA TRBV5-1 CASSLVQGGLGDTQYF TGCGCCAGCAGCTTGGTCCAGGGGGGGTTGGGAGATACGCAGTATTTT
NA TRBJ2-7 NA TRBV7-2 CASSRSELSYEQYF TGTGCCAGCAGCCGCTCGGAGTTATCCTACGAGCAGTACTTC
many TRBJ1-2 NA TRBV7-2 CASSPGTTNYGYTF TGTGCCAGCAGCCCCGGGACTACTAACTATGGCTACACCTTC
few TRBJ2-1 TRBD2 TRBV18 CASSLAGGLGGEQFF TGTGCCAGCTCACTAGCGGGAGGTTTGGGCGGCGAGCAGTTCTTC
few TRBJ2-1 NA TRBV24-1 CATSDLSSYNEQFF TGTGCCACCAGTGATCTAAGCTCCTACAATGAGCAGTTCTTC
many TRBJ2-3 TRBD2 TRBV20-1 CSARDRKRGSTDTQYF TGCAGTGCTAGAGATCGGAAGCGGGGAAGCACAGATACGCAGTATTTT
few TRBJ2-7 TRBD2 TRBV27 CASSSGLRSYEQYF TGTGCCAGCAGTTCGGGACTACGCTCCTACGAGCAGTACTTC
many TRBJ2-3 TRBD2 TRBV24-1 CATSLTSGRAWEDTQYF TGTGCCACCAGCCTGACTAGCGGGAGGGCCTGGGAGGATACGCAGTATTTT
NA TRBJ2-2 NA TRBV7-9 CASSSSVDSAGELFF TGTGCCAGCAGCTCGAGCGTAGATTCTGCCGGGGAGCTGTTTTTT
few TRBJ2-7 NA TRBV29-1 CSVEQDAYEQYF TGCAGCGTTGAACAGGACGCCTACGAGCAGTACTTC
NA TRBJ1-5 TRBD1 TRBV19 CASTTLWTGGYNQPQHF TGTGCCAGTACCACACTCTGGACAGGGGGCTACAATCAGCCCCAGCATTTT
many TRBJ2-7 NA TRBV11-3 CASSLVDEQYF TGTGCCAGCAGCTTAGTAGACGAGCAGTACTTC
NA TRBJ1-1 NA TRBV29-1 CSGTTGIYTEAFF TGCAGCGGGACAACAGGGATATACACTGAAGCTTTCTTT
many TRBJ1-1 NA TRBV2 CASTSTVPMNTEAFF TGTGCCAGCACGAGCACAGTACCCATGAACACTGAAGCTTTCTTT
few TRBJ1-2 NA TRBV20-1 CSARDSRRGSYGYTF TGCAGTGCTAGAGACTCCCGCCGGGGGAGCTATGGCTACACCTTC
NA TRBJ2-5 TRBD1 TRBV9 CASSGRGSSQETQYF TGTGCCAGCAGCGGCAGGGGGAGTAGTCAGGAGACCCAGTACTTC
many TRBJ1-1 TRBD1 TRBV28 CASSLDRGQNTEAFF TGTGCCAGCAGTTTAGACAGGGGACAGAACACTGAAGCTTTCTTT
few TRBJ1-4 NA TRBV6-5 CASSYSITTIGPEKLFF TGTGCCAGCAGTTACTCAATTACGACAATAGGACCTGAAAAACTGTTTTTT
many TRBJ2-5 NA TRBV20-1 CSARAPQGRETQYF TGCAGTGCTAGAGCCCCTCAGGGGAGGGAGACCCAGTACTTC
few TRBJ2-1 NA TRBV29-1 CSVAQFELEQFF TGCAGCGTCGCACAATTTGAGTTGGAGCAGTTCTTC
many TRBJ2-7 NA TRBV6-1 CASSDREFDEQYF TGTGCCAGCAGTGACCGGGAGTTCGACGAGCAGTACTTC
many TRBJ2-3 TRBD2 TRBV24-1 CATSDRSSGDLGDTQYF TGTGCCACCAGTGATCGCTCTAGCGGGGATCTTGGGGATACGCAGTATTTT
many TRBJ2-5 TRBD1 TRBV24-1 CATATGDLVGQETQYF TGTGCCACAGCGACAGGGGACCTGGTGGGCCAAGAGACCCAGTACTTC
few TRBJ2-3 TRBD1 TRBV20-1 CSAQGDSRTDTQYF TGCAGTGCCCAAGGGGACAGCCGCACAGATACGCAGTATTTT
NA TRBJ2-1 NA TRBV24-1 CATRSSTGTNYNEQFF TGTGCCACCAGATCTTCCACCGGGACAAATTACAATGAGCAGTTCTTC
NA TRBJ2-2 TRBD2 TRBV27 CASSLFLGLAGAGELFF TGTGCCAGCAGCCTATTTTTGGGACTAGCGGGAGCCGGGGAGCTGTTTTTT
NA TRBJ1-1 NA TRBV20-1 CSARDTGGFTEAFF TGCAGTGCTAGAGATACCGGCGGATTCACTGAAGCTTTCTTT
few TRBJ1-1 TRBD1 TRBV7-9 CASSYRDRGGYNTEAFF TGTGCCAGCAGTTACCGGGACAGGGGAGGGTACAACACTGAAGCTTTCTTT